This T cell receptor (beta chain) was identified during a study of T cells in localized non-small cell lung cancer. The study, taken as a whole, reports: Peak T cell clonality was found in uninvolved adjacent lung, exceeding tumor.

On this clone itself: The antigen remains undetermined.

Some clones are missing from TCRdb's copy, which holds only in-frame ones; the method was immunoSEQ multiplex PCR. This table holds tens of thousands of clones, over 85% found once. The CDR3 runs 15 residues. Looked up from germline, CDR1 is SGHNT and CDR2 is YYREEE (reference sequence). V was trimmed by 1 base and J by 5 bases, leaving 14 bases between them. The V call is TRBV5-4, the J call TRBJ2-3; D perhaps matches TRBD1 (6 bases). Sequencing used peripheral blood, obtained before any cancer treatment. The origin of this receptor is a man aged 40 to 70 with stage I squamous cell lung carcinoma. Written as DNA, the CDR3 is TGTGCCAGCAGCTTGAAGAGCAGGGGTGGAGATACGCAGTATTTT. It yields the protein CASSLKSRGGDTQYF.